What follows are 31 T cell receptor beta chains derived from one specimen sequenced in a study of CD8 T cells in Susac syndrome. Random hexamers served to reverse transcribe roughly 0.45 to 1 ug RNA. MiXCR, run by TCRdb on the immunoSEQ multiplex PCR reads, gives a single entry per CDR3 protein. The top ten clones hold more than 0.09% of a sample with 90,000 to 150,000 distinct CDR3 sequences, around 95% of them seen once. Sequencing input: CD4+ T cells from PBMCs. All receptors derive from a human donor in good health.

For this clonotype: Its ends do not fully match the called genes, so a read error is possible. The rearrangement links TRBV10-3 to TRBJ2-7; TRBD1 agrees at 8 bases. The CDR3 totals 15 residues. Looked up from germline, CDR1 is ENHRY and CDR2 is SYGVKD. The CDR3 reads CAIREGAGGDYEQYF. DNA for the CDR3: TGTGCCATCCGTGAGGGGGCAGGGGGCGACTACGAGCAGTACTTC.

The V gene is TRBV18, the J gene TRBJ1-1; tentatively, D is TRBD1 (5 bases). The CDR3 is 15 amino acids. Trimming left V 4 bases short and J 4 bases short, with 16 bases between. Looked up from germline, CDR1 is KGHSH and CDR2 is LQKENI. The CDR3 bases are TGTGCCAGCTCACTCCTCGACAGCCTACCCACTGAAGCTTTCTTT. The encoded protein is CASSLLDSLPTEAFF.

This chain uses TRBV5-6 with TRBJ2-3, with 10 nucleotides matching TRBD1. The CDR3 is 18 residues long. Germline CDR1 SGHDT, CDR2 YYEEEE. The V gene end was trimmed by 4 bases and the J gene end by 3 bases; junction bases not matched to a gene: 14. The CDR3 spells CASSLARDRGHSTDTQYF. In nucleotides, the CDR3 is TGTGCCAGCAGCCTGGCGCGGGACAGGGGTCACTCAACAGATACGCAGTATTTT.

The chain couples TRBV20-1 to TRBJ2-7; 9 bases agree with TRBD2. With V trimmed by 5 bases and J by 4 bases, 12 bases remained unmatched. Germline CDR1 is DFQATT and CDR2 is SNEGSKA (reference sequence). The length of the CDR3 is 15 residues. The CDR3 sequence is CSAPKGSGSGYEQYF. In nucleotides, the CDR3 is TGCAGTGCTCCCAAAGGTAGCGGGAGTGGGTACGAGCAGTACTTC.

V is TRBV3-1 and J is TRBJ1-5; no clear D gene. V was trimmed by 1 base and J by 2 bases, leaving 12 bases between them. The CDR3 has 16 amino acids. The germline V gene has CDR1 LGHDT and CDR2 YNNKEL (reference sequence). CDR3 protein: CASSQGGSRGNQPQHF. DNA for the CDR3: TGTGCCAGCAGCCAAGGAGGTAGCCGGGGCAATCAGCCCCAGCATTTT.

This chain connects TRBV12-3 or TRBV12-4 to TRBJ2-1, with TRBD2 identical over 7 bases. The trim removed 5 bases at V and 9 bases at J, leaving 7 bases unmatched. This CDR3 is 13 amino acids long. The CDR3 region has the DNA TGTGCCAGCAGTCGATTCAGGGAGGGTGAGCAGTTCTTC. Its translation is CASSRFREGEQFF.

In this sample, this clonotype turned up once. V usage is TRBV5-4 and J usage is TRBJ1-2; D not resolved. Germline V CDR1 and CDR2: SGHNT, YYREEE (reference sequence). Trimming removed 0 bases at V and 5 bases at J, with 8 bases between. The CDR3 is made up of 13 amino acids. The CDR3 DNA follows: TGTGCCAGCAGCTTGGACTCAGCTTATGGCTACACCTTC. It encodes CASSLDSAYGYTF.

The chain is built from TRBV7-9 and TRBJ2-7, with 9 bases aligning to TRBD2. Looked up from germline, CDR1 is SEHNR and CDR2 is FQNEAQ (reference sequence). The length of the CDR3 is 14 residues. With 5 bases clipped from V and 6 bases from J, the junction kept 8 bases outside the gene matches. The CDR3 region is CASSISGSVGEQYF. CDR3 nucleotides: TGTGCCAGCAGCATTAGCGGGAGTGTCGGCGAGCAGTACTTC.

The chain links TRBV11-3 to TRBJ2-2; D may be TRBD2 (6 bases). This CDR3 is 15 amino acids long. The V end lost 1 base, the J end lost 4 bases, and 10 bases lay between the germline ends. CDR1 is SGHNT and CDR2 is YENEEA in the germline V gene. The CDR3 spells CASSLAGAGTGELFF. CDR3 bases: TGTGCCAGCAGCTTAGCGGGAGCCGGCACCGGGGAGCTGTTTTTT. The entire variable domain, with the rest obtained from reference TRBV11-3 and TRBJ2-2, is as follows: EAGVVQSPRYKIIEKKQPVAFWCNPISGHNTLYWYLQNLGQGPELLIRYENEEAVDDSQLPKDRFSAERLKGVDSTLKIQPAELGDSAVYLCASSLAGAGTGELFFGEGSRLTVL.

The chain links TRBV20-1 to TRBJ2-2, with D unclear. The CDR3 consists of 14 residues. Trimming pared 2 bases from V and 3 bases from J, leaving 10 bases between. Germline V gene sequence: CDR1 DFQATT, CDR2 SNEGSKA (reference sequence). CDR3 loop: CSARPPYDTGELFF. In nucleotides, the CDR3 is TGCAGTGCTAGACCGCCGTACGACACCGGGGAGCTGTTTTTT.

The V gene is TRBV7-2, the J gene TRBJ2-5; 10 bases line up with TRBD2. Germline CDR1 is SGHTA and CDR2 is FQGNSA. This CDR3 contains 15 residues. V trimming: 5 bases; J trimming: 5 bases; junction bases outside the gene matches: 8. The DNA of the CDR3 is TGTGCCAGCAGCGGCGGGCTAGCGGGAGATGAGACCCAGTACTTC. It translates to CASSGGLAGDETQYF.

J is TRBJ2-2 and V is TRBV5-1, with a weak D call TRBD2 (5 bases). CDR3 size: 15 residues. From germline, CDR1 is SGHRS and CDR2 YFSETQ. V lost 0 bases and J lost 2, with 8 bases in between. The CDR3 coding sequence is TGCGCCAGCAGCTTGGGGTCTAGCAACACCGGGGAGCTGTTTTTT. Its translation: CASSLGSSNTGELFF.

This clonotype was counted once. The chain is built from TRBV19 and TRBJ2-1; D gene unclear. Germline V CDR1 and CDR2: LNHDA, SQIVND (reference sequence). Trimming removed 3 bases from V and 0 bases from J, with 12 bases in between. This CDR3 comprises 16 residues. The CDR3 nucleotides read TGTGCCAGTAGTATTTTGCCGGGCGGCTCCTACAATGAGCAGTTCTTC. Protein: CASSILPGGSYNEQFF.

The chain recombines TRBV6-5 with TRBJ2-7, with D perhaps TRBD2 (5 bases). This CDR3 is built from 13 residues. V was pared by 0 bases and J by 6 bases, with 9 bases between. Germline V lookup: CDR1 MNHEY, CDR2 SVGAGI. This chain's CDR3 is CASSYSRRSEQYF. For the CDR3, the DNA is TGTGCCAGCAGTTACTCGCGGAGGAGCGAGCAGTACTTC.

CDR3 sequence: CASSLTGPGEKLFF. CDR3 sequence (DNA): TGCGCCAGCAGCTTAACAGGGCCGGGGGAAAAACTGTTTTTT. V and J are TRBV5-1 and TRBJ1-4; maybe TRBD1 (6 bases). Per the germline V gene, CDR1 is SGHRS and CDR2 is YFSETQ. The CDR3 loop spans 14 amino acids. With 2 bases removed from V and 8 bases from J, the gap between germline ends came to 13 bases.

The gene calls are TRBV6-5 and TRBJ2-1, with TRBD1 as a possible D gene (5 bases). The CDR3 is 15 amino acids. Germline V gene sequence: CDR1 MNHEY, CDR2 SVGAGI. Trimming took off 0 bases at V and 4 bases at J, with 10 bases between the two ends. DNA for the CDR3: TGTGCCAGCAGTTACTCAGGGGTTACTTACAATGAGCAGTTCTTC. Translating gives CASSYSGVTYNEQFF.

The rearrangement joins TRBV18 to TRBJ1-2; no clear D gene. The CDR3 length is 11 residues. The germline V gene encodes CDR1 KGHSH and CDR2 LQKENI. V was shortened by 2 bases and J by 8 bases, with 6 bases between the two germline ends. The CDR3 here is CASSPGQGYTF. The CDR3 region has the DNA TGTGCCAGCTCACCAGGGCAGGGCTACACCTTC. Using reference TRBV18 and TRBJ1-2 for the parts outside the CDR3, the full variable domain is NAGVMQNPRHLVRRRGQEARLRCSPMKGHSHVYWYRQLPEEGLKFMVYLQKENIIDESGMPKERFSAEFPKEGPSILRIQQVVRGDSAAYFCASSPGQGYTFGSGTRLTVV.

The chain recombines TRBV18 with TRBJ2-1, with 15 bases that match TRBD2. Trimming removed 2 bases from V and 7 bases from J; junction bases left unmatched: 3. CDR1 and CDR2 from the germline V gene are KGHSH and LQKENI. The CDR3 is 16 amino acids. For the CDR3, the DNA is TGTGCCAGCTCACCAGGGACTAGCGGGAGGTTTAATGAGCAGTTCTTC. As protein: CASSPGTSGRFNEQFF.

V is TRBV27 and J is TRBJ2-1; D is undetermined. The CDR3 length is 14 residues. Trimming shortened V by 3 bases and J by 9 bases, and 15 bases separated the two germline ends. Germline V gene sequence: CDR1 MNHEY, CDR2 SMNVEV (reference sequence). The DNA of the CDR3 is TGTGCCAGCAGTTTCGGGCATTTGAAGAGTGAGCAGTTCTTC. This sequence encodes CASSFGHLKSEQFF.

This clonotype has only one observation. The V and J genes are TRBV15 and TRBJ1-1; D may be TRBD1 (6 bases). V lost 8 bases, J lost 5 bases, and 12 bases lay in between. This CDR3 contains 12 residues. Germline CDR1 reads LNHNV; CDR2 reads YYDKDF (reference sequence). CDR3 loop: CATQQGRTEAFF. CDR3 nucleotides: TGTGCCACCCAACAGGGTCGGACTGAAGCTTTCTTT.

The V gene is TRBV30, the J gene TRBJ1-6, with a weak D call TRBD1 (5 bases). With 1 base removed from V and 5 bases from J, the gap between germline ends came to 15 bases. From germline, CDR1 is GTSNPN and CDR2 SVGIG (reference sequence). This CDR3 contains 16 residues. As DNA, the CDR3 is TGTGCCTGGAGTGGAGGGACGCCGCCTGATAATTCACCCCTCCACTTT. Its protein is CAWSGGTPPDNSPLHF.

The chain couples TRBV18 to TRBJ2-1, with TRBD1 matching 9 bases. The CDR3 is 17 residues long. With V trimmed by 6 bases and J by 2 bases, 11 bases remained unmatched. Germline V CDR1 and CDR2: KGHSH, LQKENI. The CDR3: CASSPTPGQGPYNEQFF. DNA for the CDR3: TGTGCCAGCTCGCCCACACCGGGACAGGGTCCCTACAATGAGCAGTTCTTC.

This chain connects TRBV5-6 to TRBJ2-1; D call uncertain. The CDR3 totals 18 residues. V shed 0 bases and J shed 0 bases, with 16 bases lying between them. The V gene's germline CDR1 is SGHDT and CDR2 YYEEEE. The CDR3 sequence is CASSLVKDGSFSYNEQFF. The CDR3 nucleotides are TGTGCCAGCAGCTTGGTAAAAGACGGAAGTTTCTCCTACAATGAGCAGTTCTTC.

J is TRBJ2-5 and V is TRBV7-2; TRBD2 is a possible D gene (5 bases). Germline CDR1 SGHTA, CDR2 FQGNSA. There are 16 residues in the CDR3. V lost 3 bases, J lost 5 bases, and 19 bases lay in between. The CDR3 loop is CASSFLSSRGGETQYF. CDR3 DNA sequence: TGTGCCAGCAGCTTTTTATCATCCCGAGGCGGGGAGACCCAGTACTTC.

This sequence joins TRBV19 and TRBJ2-7; TRBD1 or TRBD2 may be the D gene (5 bases each). This CDR3 is built from 14 residues. Per germline, CDR1 LNHDA and CDR2 SQIVND (reference sequence). Deletions cut 5 bases from V and 0 bases from J, with 11 bases between. CDR3 coding DNA: TGTGCCAGTAGTCGGGACGGAATCTCCTACGAGCAGTACTTC. Translated, it gives CASSRDGISYEQYF.

The chain is built from TRBV18 and TRBJ1-5, with 7 nucleotides matching TRBD1. After removal of 6 bases from V and 5 bases from J, the junction contained 7 bases not matched to a gene. The CDR3 runs 14 residues. Germline CDR1 and CDR2: KGHSH and LQKENI. The CDR3 coding sequence is TGTGCCAGCTCTCCCACAGGGGAGGATCAGCCCCAGCATTTT. Translating gives CASSPTGEDQPQHF.

J is TRBJ2-1 and V is TRBV3-1; TRBD2 matches at 8 bases. The CDR3 sequence is 16 residues long. V trimming: 4 bases; J trimming: 5 bases; junction bases outside the gene matches: 10. The V gene's germline CDR1 is LGHDT and CDR2 YNNKEL (reference sequence). The CDR3 loop is CASSPLTSGTDNEQFF. The CDR3 nucleotides read TGTGCCAGCAGCCCCCTCACTAGCGGAACTGACAATGAGCAGTTCTTC.

The CDR3: CASSSRGEGEAFF. The CDR3 nucleotides are TGTGCCAGCAGCTCCAGGGGCGAGGGGGAAGCTTTCTTT. This chain uses TRBV7-9 with TRBJ1-1; D is possibly TRBD1 (6 bases). CDR3 length: 13 residues. Trimming shortened V by 4 bases and J by 8 bases, and 14 bases separated the two germline ends. The germline V gene encodes CDR1 SEHNR and CDR2 FQNEAQ (reference sequence).

The chain carries TRBV13 and TRBJ2-1; no clear D. The V end lost 0 bases, the J end lost 7 bases, and 25 bases lay between the germline ends. Germline V CDR1 and CDR2: PRHDT, FYEKMQ (reference sequence). The CDR3 sequence is 19 residues long. The CDR3 region has the DNA TGTGCCAGCAGCTTAGGCCGAGAGTGGTTGGCTAGAGGCAGAAATGAGCAGTTCTTC. This encodes CASSLGREWLARGRNEQFF.

V and J are TRBV20-1 and TRBJ2-3; no reliable D call. This CDR3 comprises 11 residues. The germline V and J ends were trimmed by 4 bases and 6 bases, with 8 bases remaining between them. Per germline, CDR1 DFQATT and CDR2 SNEGSKA (reference sequence). The CDR3 loop is CSAKRGDTQYF. The CDR3 DNA reads TGCAGTGCTAAACGTGGGGATACGCAGTATTTT.

The rearrangement uses TRBV24-1 and TRBJ2-1; D may be TRBD1 (6 bases). Trimming removed 4 bases from V and 6 bases from J, with 15 bases in between. CDR1 is KGHDR and CDR2 is SFDVKD in the germline V gene. This CDR3 comprises 15 residues. DNA of the CDR3: TGTGCCACCAGTGAGGGGGCCCTGGGGTCCAATGAGCAGTTCTTC. Translated, it gives CATSEGALGSNEQFF.